One T cell receptor (beta chain) is described in this entry. The data stem from a study of early T cells in non-severe SARS-CoV-2 infection. Trimming cost V 6 bases and J 6 bases; bases outside gene matches: 11. Germline CDR1 and CDR2: MNHEY and SMNVEV (reference sequence). The CDR3 is made up of 15 amino acids. Individual cDNA molecules received unique molecular identifiers. TCRdb processed the 5' RACE reads anew with MiXCR; each CDR3 protein has one entry. The sample consists of about 40,000 distinct CDR3 sequences, about 6.5% of them appearing once. The sequence derives from an adult who was a healthcare worker with PCR-confirmed SARS-CoV-2 infection or an uninfected control (not recorded which). The J gene is TRBJ2-1, the V gene TRBV27; 7 bases line up with TRBD1. Sequenced here: whole blood, sampled at baseline. The CDR3 spells CASRPHRGGGNEQFF. In DNA, the CDR3 is TGTGCCAGCAGACCTCACAGGGGTGGTGGCAATGAGCAGTTCTTC.